Included here is one TCR beta chain sequence, with context. No antigen is known for it. From germline, CDR1 is LNHDA and CDR2 SQIVND (reference sequence). The CDR3 is 16 residues long. The V gene end was trimmed by 5 bases and the J gene end by 3 bases; junction bases not matched to a gene: 12. This specimen comes from a study of T cells in Graves' hyperthyroidism and ophthalmopathy. RNA transcripts provided the source from which TCR beta CDR3 regions were amplified. Using the HTBI primer set, a first-round RT-PCR was run on the TCR CDR3. TCRdb analysed the multiplex PCR reads with MiXCR anew, one entry per CDR3 protein. This table holds hundreds of thousands of distinct CDR3 sequences, around 15% found once. Findings of the study overall: A model of 13 V-J pairs discriminated ophthalmopathy from stable hyperthyroidism.

Stability of Graves' hyperthyroidism was defined as absent ophthalmopathy progression within 18 months. Patients aged 18 to 65 had newly diagnosed hyperthyroidism lasting under 2 months. Uncontrolled infection, other autoimmune disease, pregnancy or lactation excluded patients. The J gene is TRBJ1-1, the V gene TRBV19, with 7 nucleotides matching TRBD1. The clonotype originates from a woman under 30 with Graves' hyperthyroidism. The sample comprised blood. The CDR3 here is CASSARTGEGDTEAFF. CDR3 DNA sequence: TGTGCCAGTAGTGCGCGGACAGGCGAGGGGGACACTGAAGCTTTCTTT.